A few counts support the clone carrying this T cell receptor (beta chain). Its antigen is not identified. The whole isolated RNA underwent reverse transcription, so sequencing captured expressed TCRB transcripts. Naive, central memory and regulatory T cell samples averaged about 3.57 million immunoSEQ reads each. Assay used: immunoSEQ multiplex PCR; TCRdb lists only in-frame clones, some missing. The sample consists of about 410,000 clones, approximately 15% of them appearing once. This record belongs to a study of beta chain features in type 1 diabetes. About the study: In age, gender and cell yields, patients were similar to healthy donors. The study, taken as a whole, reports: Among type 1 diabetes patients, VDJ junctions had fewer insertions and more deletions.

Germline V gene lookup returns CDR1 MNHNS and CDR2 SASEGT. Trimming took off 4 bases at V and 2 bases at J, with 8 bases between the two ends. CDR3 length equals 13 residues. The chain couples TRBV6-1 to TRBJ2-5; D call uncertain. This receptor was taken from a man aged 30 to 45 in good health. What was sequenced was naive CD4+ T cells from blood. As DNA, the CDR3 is TGTGCCAGCAGTGTAGTAGGTCAAGAGACCCAGTACTTC. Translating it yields CASSVVGQETQYF.